Listed below are T cell receptor beta chains from one sample, sequenced in a study of blood T cell repertoires in COVID-19. TCRdb's table, derived via immunoSEQ multiplex PCR, lists solely in-frame clones and lacks some. The sample consists of 200,000 to 250,000 clones, around 84% of them appearing once. Sequenced: peripheral blood. These receptors all come from a man older than 75 with acute or convalescent COVID-19. Each CDR3 is given with its conserved first and last residue. D genes are given only for firm matches. Where a row states a size, it is once, few, many or the class of an expanded clone; other rows omit it.

TRBV19,.,TRBJ2-7,TRBD1,TGTGCCAGTAGTCCTTGGACAGGGGGCGGCGAGCAGTACTTC,CASSPWTGGGEQYF
TRBV14,.,TRBJ1-1,.,TGTGCCAGCAGCCAACAGGGTATGGTTCCTGAAGCTTTCTTT,CASSQQGMVPEAFF
TRBV7-8,.,TRBJ2-7,TRBD2,TGTGCCAGCAGCTTAGCGTCTAGCGGCTCCTACGAGCAGTACTTC,CASSLASSGSYEQYF
TRBV30,.,TRBJ1-1,.,TGTGCCTGGAGTTCGGGGGGCGGGAACACTGAAGCTTTCTTT,CAWSSGGGNTEAFF
TRBV30,few,TRBJ1-2,.,TGTGCCTGGAGCCTCTCCGGGACAACTTATGGCTACACCTTC,CAWSLSGTTYGYTF
TRBV28,.,TRBJ2-1,TRBD2,TGTGCCAGCAGTTTACTAGCGGGGGACCTTGAGCAGTTCTTC,CASSLLAGDLEQFF
TRBV28,.,TRBJ2-3,.,TGTGCCAGCAGCTCAGGGACAGATACGCAGTATTTT,CASSSGTDTQYF
TRBV7-2,.,TRBJ1-5,TRBD1,TGTGCCAGCAGCTCGGGACAGGGTTTTCAGCCCCAGCATTTT,CASSSGQGFQPQHF
TRBV9,once,TRBJ2-5,.,TGTGCCAGCAGCGTGGAGGCAGCGAGACAAGAGACCCAGTACTTC,CASSVEAARQETQYF
TRBV7-2,.,TRBJ2-2,TRBD2,TGTGCCAGCAGGCTAGCGGGAGGTGGAACCGGGGAGCTGTTTTTT,CASRLAGGGTGELFF
TRBV5-1,.,TRBJ2-3,.,TGCGCCAGCGAAGAGCAAGGGACTCCCACAGATACGCAGTATTTT,CASEEQGTPTDTQYF
TRBV6-1,.,TRBJ2-3,.,TGTGCCAGCAGCACCCTTCGGCGGCCGGATACGCAGTATTTT,CASSTLRRPDTQYF
TRBV18,.,TRBJ2-5,.,TGTGCCAGCTCACCCGGGACTCCCCAAGAGACCCAGTACTTC,CASSPGTPQETQYF
TRBV7-2,.,TRBJ2-1,TRBD2,TGTGCCAGCAGCTTGTTCCTGGCGGGAGAAGGTGAGCAGTTCTTC,CASSLFLAGEGEQFF
TRBV3-1/TRBV3-2,.,TRBJ2-3,TRBD2,TGTGCCAGCAGAGGGAGGGCAGATACGCAGTATTTT,CASRGRADTQYF